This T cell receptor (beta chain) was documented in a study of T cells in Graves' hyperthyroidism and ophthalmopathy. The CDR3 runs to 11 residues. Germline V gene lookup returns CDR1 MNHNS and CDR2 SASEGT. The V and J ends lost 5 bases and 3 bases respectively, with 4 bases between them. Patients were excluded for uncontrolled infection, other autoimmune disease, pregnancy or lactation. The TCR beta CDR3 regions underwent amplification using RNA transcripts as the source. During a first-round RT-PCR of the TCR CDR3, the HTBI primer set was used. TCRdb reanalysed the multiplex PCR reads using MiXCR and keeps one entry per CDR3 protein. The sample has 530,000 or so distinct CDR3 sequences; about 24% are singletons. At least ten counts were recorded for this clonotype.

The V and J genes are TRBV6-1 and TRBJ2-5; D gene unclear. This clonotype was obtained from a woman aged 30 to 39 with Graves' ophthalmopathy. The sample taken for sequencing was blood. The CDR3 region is CASSYEETQYF. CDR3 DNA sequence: TGTGCCAGCAGTTATGAAGAGACCCAGTACTTC.